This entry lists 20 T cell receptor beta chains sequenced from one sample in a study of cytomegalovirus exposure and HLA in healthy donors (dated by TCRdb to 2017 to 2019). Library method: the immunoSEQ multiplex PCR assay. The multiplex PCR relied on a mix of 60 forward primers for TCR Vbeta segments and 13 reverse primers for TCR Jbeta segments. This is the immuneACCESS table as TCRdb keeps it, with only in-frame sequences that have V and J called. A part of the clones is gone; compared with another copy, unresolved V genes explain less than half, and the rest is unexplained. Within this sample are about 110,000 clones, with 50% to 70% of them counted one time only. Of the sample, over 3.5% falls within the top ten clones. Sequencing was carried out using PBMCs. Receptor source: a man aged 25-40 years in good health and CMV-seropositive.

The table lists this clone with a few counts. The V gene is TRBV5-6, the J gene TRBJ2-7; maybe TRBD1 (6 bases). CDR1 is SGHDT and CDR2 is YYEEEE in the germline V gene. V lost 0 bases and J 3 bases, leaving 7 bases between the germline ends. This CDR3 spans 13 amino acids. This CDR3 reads CASSLDRDYEQYF. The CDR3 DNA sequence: TGTGCCAGCAGCTTGGACAGGGACTACGAGCAGTACTTC.

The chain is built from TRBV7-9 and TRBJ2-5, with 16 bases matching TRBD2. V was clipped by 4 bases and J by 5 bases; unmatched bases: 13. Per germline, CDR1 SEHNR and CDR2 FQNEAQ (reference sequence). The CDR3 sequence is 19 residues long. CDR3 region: CASSSLYGTSGGALETQYF. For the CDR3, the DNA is TGTGCCAGCAGCTCCCTTTACGGGACTAGCGGGGGGGCTTTGGAGACCCAGTACTTC.

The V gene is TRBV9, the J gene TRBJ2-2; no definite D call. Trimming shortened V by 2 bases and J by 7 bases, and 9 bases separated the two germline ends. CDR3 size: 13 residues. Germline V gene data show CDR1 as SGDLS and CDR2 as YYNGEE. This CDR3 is CASSVQVYGELFF. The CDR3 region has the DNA TGTGCCAGCAGCGTCCAGGTTTACGGGGAGCTGTTTTTT.

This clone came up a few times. The CDR3 loop reads CASSTRTGLNEQYF. CDR3 bases: TGTGCCAGCAGCACCCGGACAGGCCTTAACGAGCAGTACTTC. This rearrangement joins TRBV7-2 to TRBJ2-7, with 7 bases fitting TRBD1. V shed 5 bases, J shed 5 bases, and the junction held 9 bases outside the gene matches. CDR1 and CDR2 (germline): SGHTA, FQGNSA. The CDR3 is made up of 14 amino acids.

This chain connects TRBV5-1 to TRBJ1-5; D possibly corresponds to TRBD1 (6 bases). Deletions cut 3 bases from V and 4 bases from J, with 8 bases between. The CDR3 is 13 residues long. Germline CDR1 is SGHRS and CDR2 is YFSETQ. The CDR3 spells CASSSGQNQPQHF. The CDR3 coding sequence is TGCGCCAGCAGCTCTGGACAGAATCAGCCCCAGCATTTT.

CDR3 residues: CSAEGGSRAFF. As DNA, the CDR3 is TGCAGTGCTGAGGGGGGGTCGCGAGCTTTCTTT. The chain has TRBV20-1 and TRBJ1-1, with a tentative D call TRBD1 (6 bases). Germline values: CDR1 DFQATT, CDR2 SNEGSKA (reference sequence). Trimming removed 5 bases at V and 10 bases at J, with 14 bases between. The CDR3 runs to 11 residues.

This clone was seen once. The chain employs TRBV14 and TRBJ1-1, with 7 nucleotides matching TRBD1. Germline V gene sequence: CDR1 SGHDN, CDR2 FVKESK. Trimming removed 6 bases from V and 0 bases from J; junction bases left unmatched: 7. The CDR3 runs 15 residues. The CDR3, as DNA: TGTGCCAGCAGAAGGACAGGTTTCCTGAACACTGAAGCTTTCTTT. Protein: CASRRTGFLNTEAFF.

CDR3 region: CASSFVKSTDTQYF. The CDR3 coding sequence is TGCGCCAGCAGCTTTGTCAAAAGCACAGATACGCAGTATTTT. The chain uses TRBV5-1 and TRBJ2-3; no reliable D call. V lost 2 bases to trimming and J lost 0 bases, with 7 bases between them. The CDR3 totals 14 residues. Germline-derived CDR1 and CDR2 are SGHRS and YFSETQ.

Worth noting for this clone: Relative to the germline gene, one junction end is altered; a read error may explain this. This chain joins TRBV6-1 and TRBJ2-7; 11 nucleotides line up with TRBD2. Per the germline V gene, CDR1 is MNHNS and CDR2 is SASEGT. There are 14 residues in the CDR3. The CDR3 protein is CASSAGLAGYEQCF. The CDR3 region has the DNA TGTGCCAGCAGTGCAGGACTAGCGGGCTACGAGCAGTGCTTC.

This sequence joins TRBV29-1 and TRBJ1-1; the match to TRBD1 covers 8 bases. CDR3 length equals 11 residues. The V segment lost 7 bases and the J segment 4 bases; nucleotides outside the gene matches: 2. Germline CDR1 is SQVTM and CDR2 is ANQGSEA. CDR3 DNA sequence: TGCAGCGGCAGGGGGCGCACTGAAGCTTTCTTT. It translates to CSGRGRTEAFF.

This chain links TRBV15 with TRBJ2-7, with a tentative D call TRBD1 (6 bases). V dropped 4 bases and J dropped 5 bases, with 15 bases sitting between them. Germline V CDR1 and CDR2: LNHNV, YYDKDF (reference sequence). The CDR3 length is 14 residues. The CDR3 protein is CATSMRQTGHEQYF. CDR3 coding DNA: TGTGCCACCAGCATGCGGCAGACAGGCCACGAGCAGTACTTC.

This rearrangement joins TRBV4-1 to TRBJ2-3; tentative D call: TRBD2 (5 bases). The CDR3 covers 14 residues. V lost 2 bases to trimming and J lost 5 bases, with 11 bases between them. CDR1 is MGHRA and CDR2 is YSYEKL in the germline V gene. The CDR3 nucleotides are TGCGCCAGCAGCCAATCGGGAAGGGAAGATACGCAGTATTTT. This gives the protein CASSQSGREDTQYF.

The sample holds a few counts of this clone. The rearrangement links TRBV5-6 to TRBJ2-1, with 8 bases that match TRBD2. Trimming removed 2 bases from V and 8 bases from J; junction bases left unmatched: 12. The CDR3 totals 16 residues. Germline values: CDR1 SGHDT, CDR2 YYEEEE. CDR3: CASSLFGGAGVYEQFF. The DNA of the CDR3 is TGTGCCAGCAGCTTATTTGGAGGAGCGGGGGTGTATGAGCAGTTCTTC.

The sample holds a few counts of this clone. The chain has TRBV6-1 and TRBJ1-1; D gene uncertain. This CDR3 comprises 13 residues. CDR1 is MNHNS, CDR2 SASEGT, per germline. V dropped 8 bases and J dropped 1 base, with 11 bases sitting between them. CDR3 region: CASRRLANTEAFF. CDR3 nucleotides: TGTGCCAGCCGCCGATTGGCGAACACTGAAGCTTTCTTT.

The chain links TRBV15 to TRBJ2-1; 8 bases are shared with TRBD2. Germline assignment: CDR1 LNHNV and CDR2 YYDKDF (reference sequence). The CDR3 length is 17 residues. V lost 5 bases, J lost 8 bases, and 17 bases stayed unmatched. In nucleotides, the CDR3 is TGTGCCACCAGCCCTAGACCGGGGGGGGCCTCTTCCGATGAGCAGTTCTTC. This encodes CATSPRPGGASSDEQFF.

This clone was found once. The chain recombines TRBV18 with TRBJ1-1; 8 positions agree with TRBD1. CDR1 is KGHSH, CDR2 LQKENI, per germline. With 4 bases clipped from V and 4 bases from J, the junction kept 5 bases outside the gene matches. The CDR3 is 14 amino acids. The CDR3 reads CASSLRDRSTEAFF. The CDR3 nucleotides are TGTGCCAGCTCACTCCGGGACAGGAGCACTGAAGCTTTCTTT.

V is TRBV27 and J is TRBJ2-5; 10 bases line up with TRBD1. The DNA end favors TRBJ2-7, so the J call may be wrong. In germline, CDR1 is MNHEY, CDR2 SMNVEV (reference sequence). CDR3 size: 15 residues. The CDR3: CASSLSGQGFYEQYF. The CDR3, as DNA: TGTGCCAGCAGTTTATCGGGACAGGGGTTCTACGAGCAGTACTTC.

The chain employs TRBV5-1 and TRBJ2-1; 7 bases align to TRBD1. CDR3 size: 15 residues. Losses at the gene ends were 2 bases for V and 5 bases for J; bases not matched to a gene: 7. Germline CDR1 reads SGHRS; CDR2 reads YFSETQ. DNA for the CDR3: TGCGCCAGCAGCTTTACCGGGACAGTTAACAATGAGCAGTTCTTC. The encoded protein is CASSFTGTVNNEQFF.

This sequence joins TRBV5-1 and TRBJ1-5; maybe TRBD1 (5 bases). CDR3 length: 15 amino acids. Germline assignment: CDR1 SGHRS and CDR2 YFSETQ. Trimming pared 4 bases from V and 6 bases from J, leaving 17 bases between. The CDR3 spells CASSVGGGDGQPQHF. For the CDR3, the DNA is TGCGCCAGCAGCGTAGGTGGGGGGGATGGTCAGCCCCAGCATTTT.

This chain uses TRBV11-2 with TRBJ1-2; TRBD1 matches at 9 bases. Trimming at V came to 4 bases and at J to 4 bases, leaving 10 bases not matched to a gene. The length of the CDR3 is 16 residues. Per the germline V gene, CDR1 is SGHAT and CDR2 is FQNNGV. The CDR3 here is CASSSLMGQGGYGYTF. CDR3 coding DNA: TGTGCCAGCAGCTCTCTGATGGGACAGGGCGGCTATGGCTACACCTTC.